Below, 27 T cell receptor beta chains from the same sample are listed, as sequenced in a study of shared clonotypes between healthy human individuals (dated by TCRdb to 2019 to 2021). Receptor amplification or capture employed the immunoSEQ multiplex PCR assay. TCRdb's version of the immuneACCESS table is confined to in-frame rearrangements and falls short of the full clone set. An unresolved V gene accounts for under half of the shortfall where checked; the remainder is of unknown origin. In all, the sample holds about 2.3 million clones, and 85% to 95% of those were seen once. 0.37% of the sample lies in the top ten. Sequenced input: naive CD4+ T cells from PBMCs. The cell subset or site label of this sample denotes: CD45RA+ positively selected. These TCRs come from a man in his late teens or twenties in good health. Some clones in this sample may be carry-over from other donors' samples.

The rearrangement joins TRBV5-1 to TRBJ2-1; TRBD2 aligns across 7 bases. This CDR3 region has 13 residues. Germline CDR1 reads SGHRS; CDR2 reads YFSETQ. V gave up 0 bases and J gave up 9 bases; unmatched junction bases: 3. The chain's CDR3 is CASSLEAGTEQFF. In nucleotides, the CDR3 is TGCGCCAGCAGCTTGGAAGCGGGAACTGAGCAGTTCTTC.

The V call is TRBV30, the J call TRBJ1-2; weak D call: TRBD1 (6 bases). Trimming cost V 0 bases and J 0 bases, with 8 bases left between them. From germline, CDR1 is GTSNPN and CDR2 SVGIG (reference sequence). The CDR3 extends over 14 amino acids. The CDR3 loop reads CAWSVGTPNYGYTF. Written as DNA, the CDR3 is TGTGCCTGGAGTGTAGGGACACCTAACTATGGCTACACCTTC.

The J gene is TRBJ1-5, the V gene TRBV5-3; the D is unclear. TRBV5-3 is placed among ORFs of uncertain function. The length of the CDR3 is 16 residues. Trimming removed 4 bases from V and 0 bases from J, with 14 bases in between. DNA of the CDR3: TGTGCCAGAAGCACGGATTGGGAGTATAGCAATCAGCCCCAGCATTTT. Translated, it gives CARSTDWEYSNQPQHF.

The count of this clone is one. The V call is TRBV28, the J call TRBJ2-7; no clear D. The CDR3 loop spans 14 amino acids. Germline values: CDR1 MDHEN, CDR2 SYDVKM. V was shortened by 5 bases and J by 3 bases, with 14 bases between the two germline ends. The CDR3 DNA reads TGTGCCAGCAGTGCCCTGGGGTCTGTCTACGAGCAGTACTTC. Its protein product is CASSALGSVYEQYF.

The rearrangement joins TRBV5-1 to TRBJ1-4; 10 positions agree with TRBD1. Germline V gene lookup returns CDR1 SGHRS and CDR2 YFSETQ. This CDR3 contains 14 residues. V gave up 3 bases and J gave up 5 bases; unmatched junction bases: 1. The CDR3 DNA sequence: TGCGCCAGCAGCTCGACAGGGGGCAATGAAAAACTGTTTTTT. Amino acids: CASSSTGGNEKLFF.

This clone showed up just once. The genes are TRBV7-3 and TRBJ2-5; D call uncertain. CDR1 is SGHTA, CDR2 FQGTGA, per germline. The CDR3 covers 13 residues. Between the trimmed V and J ends, which lost 5 bases and 4 bases, there was a span of 11 bases. The CDR3 sequence is CASSPLGPETQYF. CDR3 DNA sequence: TGTGCCAGCAGCCCGCTTGGCCCAGAGACCCAGTACTTC.

As regards this clone: Within the sample, other DNA sequences also encode this same CDR3. The chain links TRBV27 to TRBJ2-1; TRBD2 matches 9 bases. With 6 bases clipped from V and 4 bases from J, the junction kept 4 bases outside the gene matches. This CDR3 region has 14 residues. CDR1 and CDR2 (germline): MNHEY, SMNVEV (reference sequence). CDR3 DNA sequence: TGTGCCAGCAGCCTAGCGGGACCTTACAATGAGCAGTTCTTC. It codes for CASSLAGPYNEQFF.

The V and J genes are TRBV2 and TRBJ2-1; D unclear. Trimming removed 4 bases from V and 8 bases from J, with 6 bases in between. The CDR3 contains 11 residues. Germline CDR1 is SNHLY and CDR2 is FYNNEI. CDR3 amino acids: CASSGYDEQFF. Here the CDR3 DNA reads TGTGCCAGCAGTGGGTACGATGAGCAGTTCTTC.

V gene TRBV5-1 combines with J gene TRBJ1-2; 7 bases agree with TRBD1. From germline, CDR1 is SGHRS and CDR2 YFSETQ. The CDR3 length is 16 residues. With 3 bases clipped from V and 1 base from J, the junction kept 9 bases outside the gene matches. The CDR3 bases are TGCGCCAGCAGCTCAGGACAGGATGCCTTTAACTATGGCTACACCTTC. It codes for CASSSGQDAFNYGYTF.

The chain employs TRBV5-1 and TRBJ2-2; D is unresolved. The length of the CDR3 is 14 residues. V was trimmed by 4 bases and J by 0 bases, leaving 7 bases between them. Per the germline V gene, CDR1 is SGHRS and CDR2 is YFSETQ. In DNA form, the CDR3 reads TGCGCCAGCAGCGGCCGGCCGAACACCGGGGAGCTGTTTTTT. Translated: CASSGRPNTGELFF.

The chain carries TRBV19 and TRBJ2-1, with 7 bases fitting TRBD1. V lost 5 bases, J lost 10 bases, and 8 bases stayed unmatched. Per germline, CDR1 LNHDA and CDR2 SQIVND (reference sequence). The CDR3 runs 13 residues. CDR3 region: CASSQDRVGEQFF. The CDR3 bases are TGTGCCAGTAGTCAAGACAGGGTTGGGGAGCAGTTCTTC.

About this clone: Other DNA sequences in this specimen translate into the identical CDR3. This chain uses TRBV5-1 with TRBJ1-1; D remains unclear. V gave up 0 bases and J gave up 0 bases, with 9 bases separating them. The length of the CDR3 is 15 residues. Germline CDR1 SGHRS, CDR2 YFSETQ. The DNA of the CDR3 is TGCGCCAGCAGCTTGGGTGTGGCGGTGAACACTGAAGCTTTCTTT. Translated: CASSLGVAVNTEAFF.

V gene TRBV5-1 combines with J gene TRBJ2-2; D is possibly TRBD1 or TRBD2 (6 bases each). The CDR3 spans 16 residues. Germline-derived CDR1 and CDR2 are SGHRS and YFSETQ. Trimming took off 3 bases at V and 4 bases at J, with 16 bases between the two ends. CDR3 amino acids: CASSSYREVATGELFF. DNA of the CDR3: TGCGCCAGCAGCTCGTACAGGGAGGTGGCCACCGGGGAGCTGTTTTTT.

The chain carries TRBV2 and TRBJ1-2; D is perhaps TRBD1 (6 bases). V dropped 6 bases and J dropped 4 bases, with 12 bases sitting between them. The CDR3 is made up of 13 amino acids. CDR1 and CDR2 (germline): SNHLY, FYNNEI. The CDR3 reads CASSADRSYGYTF. DNA of the CDR3: TGTGCCAGCAGCGCCGACAGGAGCTATGGCTACACCTTC.

V usage is TRBV7-2 and J usage is TRBJ2-7, with D possibly being TRBD1 (5 bases). Trimming took off 1 base at V and 3 bases at J, with 13 bases between the two ends. Per germline, CDR1 SGHTA and CDR2 FQGNSA. The CDR3 is 15 amino acids. CDR3 sequence reads: CASSLGQGTIYEQYF. CDR3 bases: TGTGCCAGCAGCTTAGGGCAGGGAACGATCTACGAGCAGTACTTC.

V usage is TRBV9 and J usage is TRBJ1-6; D unclear. Trimming pared 3 bases from V and 9 bases from J, leaving 10 bases between. The CDR3 sequence is 13 residues long. Looked up from germline, CDR1 is SGDLS and CDR2 is YYNGEE. In nucleotides, the CDR3 is TGTGCCAGCAGCGCCCAGATGGGTTCACCCCTCCACTTT. Translation gives CASSAQMGSPLHF.

Notes on this clone: Distinct nucleotide sequences in the sample also encode this CDR3. The chain links TRBV2 to TRBJ2-1; no firm D call. Germline lookup yields CDR1 SNHLY and CDR2 FYNNEI. This CDR3 is built from 11 residues. V was trimmed by 8 bases and J by 2 bases, leaving 4 bases between them. CDR3 residues: CASGPYNEQFF. In DNA, the CDR3 is TGTGCCAGCGGTCCCTACAATGAGCAGTTCTTC.

This clone appeared once. The sample has other DNA sequences that encode this CDR3 too. V is TRBV29-1 and J is TRBJ2-3; D unclear. Germline CDR1 SQVTM, CDR2 ANQGSEA. V lost 4 bases and J lost 0, with 2 bases in between. The CDR3 covers 11 residues. This chain's CDR3 is CSVGSTDTQYF. CDR3 sequence (DNA): TGCAGCGTTGGCAGCACAGATACGCAGTATTTT.

The V call is TRBV6-6, the J call TRBJ2-5; the D gene is possibly TRBD2 (6 bases). Germline loops: CDR1 MNHNY, CDR2 SVGAGI (reference sequence). Trimming stripped 10 bases from V and 2 bases from J, with 17 bases between. This CDR3 has 14 residues. The CDR3 nucleotides read TGTGCCACCAAGGTCCGGGAGCATCAAGAGACCCAGTACTTC. Amino acids: CATKVREHQETQYF.

The chain combines TRBV29-1 with TRBJ2-1; either TRBD1 or TRBD2 may fit D (5 bases each). Germline-derived CDR1 and CDR2 are SQVTM and ANQGSEA. CDR3 length: 15 amino acids. V dropped 7 bases and J dropped 0 bases, with 16 bases sitting between them. The CDR3 sequence is CSGGSVLASYNEQFF. The CDR3 DNA follows: TGCAGCGGGGGGTCGGTCCTTGCCTCCTACAATGAGCAGTTCTTC.

The J gene is TRBJ2-5, the V gene TRBV6-5; D may be TRBD1 or TRBD2 (5 bases each). The J call may not be correct, given that the DNA end is closer to TRBJ2-7. The CDR3 is 15 residues long. In germline, CDR1 is MNHEY, CDR2 SVGAGI. CDR3 sequence (DNA): TGTGCCAGCAGTTACTGGGGGACCCCGGCGGACGAGCAGTACTTC. Its translation: CASSYWGTPADEQYF.

The chain couples TRBV7-2 to TRBJ2-3; 7 bases align to TRBD2. The length of the CDR3 is 15 residues. J was trimmed by 5 bases and V by 5 bases; bases with no gene match: 10. Germline values: CDR1 SGHTA, CDR2 FQGNSA. CDR3 residues: CASSDDGGRGDTQYF. The CDR3 region has the DNA TGTGCCAGCAGCGACGACGGCGGGAGAGGAGATACGCAGTATTTT. Combining the CDR3 with reference TRBV7-2 and TRBJ2-3 gives the whole variable domain GAGVSQSPSNKVTEKGKDVELRCDPISGHTALYWYRQSLGQGLEFLIYFQGNSAPDKSGLPSDRFSAERTGGSVSTLTIQRTQQEDSAVYLCASSDDGGRGDTQYFGPGTRLTVL.

In regard to this clone: The same CDR3 is also encoded by other DNA sequences in this sample. The V and J genes are TRBV9 and TRBJ1-1, with a possible D match to TRBD1 (6 bases). Germline CDR1 reads SGDLS; CDR2 reads YYNGEE. The CDR3 runs 14 residues. V was pared by 2 bases and J by 1 base, with 9 bases between. As DNA, the CDR3 is TGTGCCAGCAGCGTTATAGGGGGGAACACTGAAGCTTTCTTT. It specifies CASSVIGGNTEAFF.

The J gene is TRBJ1-1, the V gene TRBV5-1, with unresolved D. The length of the CDR3 is 15 residues. The V gene's germline CDR1 is SGHRS and CDR2 YFSETQ. V lost 0 bases, J lost 2 bases, and 11 bases lay in between. CDR3 residues: CASSLDIGGNTEAFF. CDR3 sequence (DNA): TGCGCCAGCAGCTTGGACATCGGAGGTAACACTGAAGCTTTCTTT.

The V gene is TRBV5-1, the J gene TRBJ2-3; TRBD1 agrees at 9 bases. This CDR3 spans 15 amino acids. Losses at the gene ends were 5 bases for V and 4 bases for J; bases not matched to a gene: 8. Germline CDR1 reads SGHRS; CDR2 reads YFSETQ. CDR3 sequence (DNA): TGCGCCAGCAGTGAGGGACAGGGCTCAGCAGATACGCAGTATTTT. Translated: CASSEGQGSADTQYF.

The V gene is TRBV19, the J gene TRBJ1-4, with D perhaps TRBD1 (6 bases). Germline lookup yields CDR1 LNHDA and CDR2 SQIVND (reference sequence). The CDR3 totals 14 residues. Trimming left V 6 bases short and J 4 bases short, with 12 bases between. The CDR3 DNA follows: TGTGCCAGTAGCCAGACAGGAGTTAATGAAAAACTGTTTTTT. Encoded protein: CASSQTGVNEKLFF.

This clone has only one observation. This rearrangement joins TRBV25-1 to TRBJ2-5; D might be TRBD2 (5 bases). The end of the DNA fits TRBJ2-7 better, so the J call may be wrong. The CDR3 runs 14 residues. The germline V gene has CDR1 MGHDK and CDR2 SYGVNS. The CDR3 protein is CASSELGGTYEQYF. CDR3 sequence (DNA): TGTGCCAGCAGTGAACTTGGAGGTACCTACGAGCAGTACTTC.